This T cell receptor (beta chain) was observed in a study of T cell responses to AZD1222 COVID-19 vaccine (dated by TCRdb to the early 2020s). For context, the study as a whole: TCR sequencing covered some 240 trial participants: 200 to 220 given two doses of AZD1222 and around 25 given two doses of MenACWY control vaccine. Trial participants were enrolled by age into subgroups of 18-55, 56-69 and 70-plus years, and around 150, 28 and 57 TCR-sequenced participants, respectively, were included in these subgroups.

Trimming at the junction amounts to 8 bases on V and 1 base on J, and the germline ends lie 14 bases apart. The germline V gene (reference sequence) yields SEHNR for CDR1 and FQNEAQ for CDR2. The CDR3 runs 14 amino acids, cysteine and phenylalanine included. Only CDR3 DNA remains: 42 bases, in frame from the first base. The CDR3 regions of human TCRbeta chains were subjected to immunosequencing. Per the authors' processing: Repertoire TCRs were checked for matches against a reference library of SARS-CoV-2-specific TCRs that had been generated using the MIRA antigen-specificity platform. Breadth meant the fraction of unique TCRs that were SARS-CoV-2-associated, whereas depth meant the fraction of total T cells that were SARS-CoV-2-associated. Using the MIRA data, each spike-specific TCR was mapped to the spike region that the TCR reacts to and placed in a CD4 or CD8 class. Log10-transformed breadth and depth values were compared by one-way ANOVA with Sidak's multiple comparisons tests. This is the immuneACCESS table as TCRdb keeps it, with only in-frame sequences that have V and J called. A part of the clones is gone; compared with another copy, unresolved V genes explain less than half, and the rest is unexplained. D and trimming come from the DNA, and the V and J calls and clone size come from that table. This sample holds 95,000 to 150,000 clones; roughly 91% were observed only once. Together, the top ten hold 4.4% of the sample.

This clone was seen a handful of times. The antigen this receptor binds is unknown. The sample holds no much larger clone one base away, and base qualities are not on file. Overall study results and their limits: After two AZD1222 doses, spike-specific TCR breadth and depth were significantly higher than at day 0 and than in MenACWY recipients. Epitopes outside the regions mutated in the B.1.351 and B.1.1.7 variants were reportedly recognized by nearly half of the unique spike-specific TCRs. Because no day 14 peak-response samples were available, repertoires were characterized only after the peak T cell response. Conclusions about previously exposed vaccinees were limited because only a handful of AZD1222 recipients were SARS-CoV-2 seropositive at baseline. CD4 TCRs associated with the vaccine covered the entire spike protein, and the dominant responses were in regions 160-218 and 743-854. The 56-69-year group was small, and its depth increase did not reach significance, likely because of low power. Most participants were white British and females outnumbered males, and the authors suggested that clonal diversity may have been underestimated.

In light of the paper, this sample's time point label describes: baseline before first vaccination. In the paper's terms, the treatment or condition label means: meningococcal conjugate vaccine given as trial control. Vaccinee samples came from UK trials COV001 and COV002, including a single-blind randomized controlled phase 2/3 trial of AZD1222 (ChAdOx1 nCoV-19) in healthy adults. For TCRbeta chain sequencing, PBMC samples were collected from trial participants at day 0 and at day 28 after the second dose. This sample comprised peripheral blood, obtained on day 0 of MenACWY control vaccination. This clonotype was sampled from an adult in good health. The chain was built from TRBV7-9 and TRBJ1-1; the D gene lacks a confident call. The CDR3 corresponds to CASGPWASNTEAFF. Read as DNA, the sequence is TGTGCCAGCGGGCCCTGGGCCTCGAACACTGAAGCTTTCTTT.